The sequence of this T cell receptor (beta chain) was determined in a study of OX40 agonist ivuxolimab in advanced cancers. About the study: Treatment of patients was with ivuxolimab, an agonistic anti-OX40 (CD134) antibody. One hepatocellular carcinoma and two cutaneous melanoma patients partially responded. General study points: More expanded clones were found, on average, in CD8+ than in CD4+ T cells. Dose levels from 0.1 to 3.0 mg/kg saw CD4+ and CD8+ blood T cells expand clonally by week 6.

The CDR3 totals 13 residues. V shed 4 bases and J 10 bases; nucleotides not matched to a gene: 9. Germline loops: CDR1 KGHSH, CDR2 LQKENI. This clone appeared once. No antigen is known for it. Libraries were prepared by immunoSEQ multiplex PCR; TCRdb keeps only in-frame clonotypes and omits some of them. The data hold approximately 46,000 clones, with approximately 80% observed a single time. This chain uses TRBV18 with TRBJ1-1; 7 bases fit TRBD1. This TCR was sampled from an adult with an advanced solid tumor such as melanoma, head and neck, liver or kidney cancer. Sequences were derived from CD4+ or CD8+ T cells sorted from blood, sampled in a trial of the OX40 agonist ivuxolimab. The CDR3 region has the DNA TGTGCCAGCTCACAATTAGACAGGGCCCCAGCTTTCTTT. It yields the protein CASSQLDRAPAFF.